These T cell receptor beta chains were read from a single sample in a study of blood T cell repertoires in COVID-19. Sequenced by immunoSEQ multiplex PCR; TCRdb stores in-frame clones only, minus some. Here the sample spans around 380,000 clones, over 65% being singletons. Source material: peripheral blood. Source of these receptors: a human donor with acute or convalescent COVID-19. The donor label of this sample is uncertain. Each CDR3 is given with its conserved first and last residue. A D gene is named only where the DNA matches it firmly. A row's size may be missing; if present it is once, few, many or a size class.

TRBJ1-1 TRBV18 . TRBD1 CASSRTGRSTEAFF TGTGCCAGCTCACGGACAGGGCGAAGCACTGAAGCTTTCTTT
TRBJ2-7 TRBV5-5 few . CASGESRPEQYF TGTGCCAGCGGAGAGTCTCGACCCGAGCAGTACTTC
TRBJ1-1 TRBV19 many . CASKGLGTEAFF TGTGCCAGTAAGGGACTAGGCACTGAAGCTTTCTTT
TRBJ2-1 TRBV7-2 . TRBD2 CASSPTGGGGYNEQFF TGTGCCAGCAGCCCCACTGGAGGCGGGGGTTACAATGAGCAGTTCTTC
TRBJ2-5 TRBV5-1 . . CASSLVGVETQYF TGCGCCAGCAGCTTGGTCGGGGTAGAGACCCAGTACTTC
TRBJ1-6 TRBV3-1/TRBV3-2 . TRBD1 CASSPTGRGSPLHF TGTGCCAGCAGCCCGACAGGGAGAGGTTCACCCCTCCACTTT
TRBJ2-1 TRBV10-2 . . CASSESSGPIGNEQFF TGCGCCAGCAGTGAGTCGTCAGGGCCCATCGGCAATGAGCAGTTCTTC
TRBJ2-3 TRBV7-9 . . CASRGGSHTDTQYF TGTGCCAGCAGAGGAGGTTCCCACACAGATACGCAGTATTTT
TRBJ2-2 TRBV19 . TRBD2 CASSIERLAGVTGELFF TGTGCCAGTAGTATAGAGAGACTAGCGGGCGTAACCGGGGAGCTGTTTTTT
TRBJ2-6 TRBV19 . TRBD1 CASSSHRGSGANVLTF TGTGCCAGTAGTTCCCACAGGGGCTCTGGGGCCAACGTCCTGACTTTC
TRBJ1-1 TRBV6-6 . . CASSLTGNTEAFF TGTGCCAGCAGTCTTACAGGGAACACTGAAGCTTTCTTT
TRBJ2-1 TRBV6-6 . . CASSPHGDSEQFF TGTGCCAGCAGCCCGCACGGGGACTCTGAGCAGTTCTTC
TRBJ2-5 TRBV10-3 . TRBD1 CAISEGQGKLETQYF TGTGCCATCAGTGAAGGACAGGGAAAACTTGAGACCCAGTACTTC
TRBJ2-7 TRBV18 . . CASSPQRGSAGKYEQYF TGTGCCAGCTCACCCCAGAGGGGGAGTGCAGGTAAATACGAGCAGTACTTC
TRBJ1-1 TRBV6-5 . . CASVRRAPNLEAFF TGTGCCAGCGTAAGGAGGGCCCCAAACCTTGAAGCTTTCTTT
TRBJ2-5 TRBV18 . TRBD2 CASSPREAEKTQYF TGTGCCAGCTCACCGCGGGAGGCGGAGAAGACCCAGTACTTC
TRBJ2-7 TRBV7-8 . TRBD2 CASSSGTSGYEQYF TGTGCCAGCAGCTCCGGGACTAGCGGTTACGAGCAGTACTTC
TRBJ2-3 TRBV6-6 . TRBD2 CASSYSTGGQSDTQYF TGTGCCAGCAGTTACTCGACGGGGGGTCAATCAGATACGCAGTATTTT
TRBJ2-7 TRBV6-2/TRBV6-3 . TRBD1 CASSQWSRGTGREQYF TGTGCCAGCAGCCAGTGGAGCCGCGGGACAGGGCGTGAGCAGTACTTC
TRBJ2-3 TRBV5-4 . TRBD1 CASRQGSDTQYF TGTGCCAGCAGACAGGGGTCAGATACGCAGTATTTT
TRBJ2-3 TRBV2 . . CASSEGRLRLDTQYF TGTGCCAGCAGTGAAGGGCGGCTGCGGTTAGATACGCAGTATTTT
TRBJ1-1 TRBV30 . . CAWSPGVGMNTEAFF TGTGCCTGGAGTCCAGGGGTGGGCATGAACACTGAAGCTTTCTTT
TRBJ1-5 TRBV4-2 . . CASSQESAGDQPQHF TGTGCCAGCAGCCAAGAATCCGCGGGGGATCAGCCCCAGCATTTT
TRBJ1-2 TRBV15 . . CATSRGAVAWWGYTF TGTGCCACCAGCAGAGGAGCAGTAGCTTGGTGGGGCTACACCTTC
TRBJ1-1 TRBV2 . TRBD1 CAGRAQGARNTEAFF TGTGCCGGACGTGCACAGGGGGCGAGAAACACTGAAGCTTTCTTT
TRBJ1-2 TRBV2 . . CASSRRDLSGYTF TGTGCCAGCAGTCGGAGGGATCTGAGTGGCTACACCTTC
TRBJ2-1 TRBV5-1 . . CATSRVVSSYNEQFF TGCGCCACCTCAAGAGTTGTTAGCTCCTACAATGAGCAGTTCTTC
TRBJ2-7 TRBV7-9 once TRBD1 CASSPGGGTGNSYEQYF TGTGCCAGCAGCCCAGGGGGCGGGACAGGCAACTCCTACGAGCAGTACTTC
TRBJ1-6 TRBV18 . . CASSGSSYNSPLHF TGTGCCAGCTCAGGGAGCTCCTATAATTCACCCCTCCACTTT